This T cell receptor beta chain was captured in a study of shared clonotypes between healthy human individuals. The genomic DNA of each subset was split evenly across several immunoSEQ plates. Sequenced by immunoSEQ multiplex PCR; TCRdb stores in-frame clones only, minus some. The data show a few million clones, with under 95% seen just once and about 0.36% held by the top ten. The TCR sequence derives from a man younger than 35 in good health. Some clones in this sample may be carry-over from other donors' samples. Sequencing was done on a sample of naive CD4+ T cells from PBMCs. Subset denoted: CD45RA+ positively selected.

CDR3 in DNA: TGTGCCAGTAGGCCGGGCCGCGGCGCAGATACGCAGTATTTT. This translates into CASRPGRGADTQYF. This sequence joins TRBV19 and TRBJ2-3; D is unclear. CDR1 LNHDA and CDR2 SQIVND come from the germline V gene (reference sequence). There are 14 residues in the CDR3. Trimming pared 6 bases from V and 4 bases from J, leaving 14 bases between.